The TCR beta chain under discussion was sequenced for a study of CD8+CD57+ T cells in acquired aplastic anemia. On the study more broadly: An average of about 3.2 ug of DNA was obtained from sorted CD4+ and CD8+ cells. Study-wide findings and caveats: Significance was not reached for CD8+ Simpson's diversity between patients and controls. A set of about 30 CD8+ CDR3 sequences was shared between patients and controls, and these sequences appeared highly expressed in patients.

Germline loops: CDR1 SGHDT, CDR2 YYEEEE. The CDR3 contains 15 residues. V lost 1 base and J lost 5, with 12 bases in between. Profiles of TCR beta VDJ and CDR3 were generated from a genomic DNA template. From the reads, TCRdb called clonotypes with MiXCR, one entry per CDR3 protein. This table holds about 270,000 distinct CDR3 sequences, approximately 57% found once. As for this clonotype: The antigen remains unidentified.

The origin of this receptor is a human donor with severe aplastic anemia or a healthy control (not recorded which). V gene TRBV5-6 combines with J gene TRBJ1-4; D remains ambiguous. The sample consisted of sorted CD4+, CD8+, or CD8+CD57+ T cells (not recorded which) from PBMCs. The CDR3 is CASSLFPGKNEKLFF. CDR3 in DNA: TGTGCCAGCAGCTTGTTTCCAGGAAAGAATGAAAAACTGTTTTTT.